This TCR beta chain was sequenced for a study of pediatric ulcerative colitis. Overall study results and limits: Total lymphocyte DNA, not sorted subsets, was the template. Some T cells in rectal biopsies may come from blood, especially with overt colitis. A couple of rectal clonotypes were found only in ulcerative colitis patients, all of them.

The method was immunoSEQ multiplex PCR; TCRdb's version includes in-frame clones alone and lacks a portion of them. Among approximately 38,000 clones listed, 75% were seen once. During colonoscopy, one to two rectal pinch biopsies were collected. V dropped 2 bases and J dropped 0 bases, with 8 bases sitting between them. This CDR3 spans 16 amino acids. Germline assignment: CDR1 MNHEY and CDR2 SVGAGI. Note on this clone: What it binds is not known.

This TCR derives from a boy aged 5-17 years with severe ulcerative colitis. The sample was gut tissue. The V and J genes are TRBV6-5 and TRBJ2-6, with D possibly being TRBD2 (5 bases). CDR3 sequence: CASSYPGNSGANVLTF. The CDR3 DNA is TGTGCCAGCAGTTACCCGGGGAACTCTGGGGCCAACGTCCTGACTTTC.